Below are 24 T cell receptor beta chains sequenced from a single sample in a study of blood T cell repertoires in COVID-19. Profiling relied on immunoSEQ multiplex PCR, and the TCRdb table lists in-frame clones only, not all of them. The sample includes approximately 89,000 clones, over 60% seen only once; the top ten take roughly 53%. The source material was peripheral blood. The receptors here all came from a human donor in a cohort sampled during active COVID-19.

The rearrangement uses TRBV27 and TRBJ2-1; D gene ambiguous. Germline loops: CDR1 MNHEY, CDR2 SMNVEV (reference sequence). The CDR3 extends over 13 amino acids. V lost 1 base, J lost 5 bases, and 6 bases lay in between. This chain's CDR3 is CASSLYQDNEQFF. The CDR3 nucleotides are TGTGCCAGCAGTTTATACCAGGACAATGAGCAGTTCTTC.

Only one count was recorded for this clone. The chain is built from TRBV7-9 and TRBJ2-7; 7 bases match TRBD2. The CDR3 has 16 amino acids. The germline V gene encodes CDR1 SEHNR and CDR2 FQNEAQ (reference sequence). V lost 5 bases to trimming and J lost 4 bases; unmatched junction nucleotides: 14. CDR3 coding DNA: TGTGCCAGCAGCCCATCCGGGGGGATGGGGGATTACGAGCAGTACTTC. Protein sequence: CASSPSGGMGDYEQYF.

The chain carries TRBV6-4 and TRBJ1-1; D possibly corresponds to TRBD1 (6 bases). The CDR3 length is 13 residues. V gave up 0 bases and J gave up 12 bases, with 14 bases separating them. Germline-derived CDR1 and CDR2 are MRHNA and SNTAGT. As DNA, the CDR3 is TGTGCCAGCAGTGACTCGGGGCGGGGGCGGACTTTCTTT. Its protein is CASSDSGRGRTFF.

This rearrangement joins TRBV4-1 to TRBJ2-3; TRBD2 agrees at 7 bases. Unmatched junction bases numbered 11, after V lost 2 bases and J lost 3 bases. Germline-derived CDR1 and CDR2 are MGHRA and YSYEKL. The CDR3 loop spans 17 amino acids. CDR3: CASSQPRGLAETDTQYF. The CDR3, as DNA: TGCGCCAGCAGCCAACCCCGCGGGCTAGCGGAGACAGATACGCAGTATTTT.

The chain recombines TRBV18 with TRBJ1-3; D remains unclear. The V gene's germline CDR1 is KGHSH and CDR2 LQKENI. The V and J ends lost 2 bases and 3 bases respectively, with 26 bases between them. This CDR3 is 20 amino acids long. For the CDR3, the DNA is TGTGCCAGCTCACCAACGGGTGTCAGTTCCCTCCCTTTATTTGGAAACACCATATATTTT. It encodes CASSPTGVSSLPLFGNTIYF.

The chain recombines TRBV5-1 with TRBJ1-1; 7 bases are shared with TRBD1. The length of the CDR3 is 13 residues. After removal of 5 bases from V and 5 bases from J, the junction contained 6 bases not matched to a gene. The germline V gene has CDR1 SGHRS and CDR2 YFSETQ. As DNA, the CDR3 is TGCGCCAGCAGGGCGGGACAGCCGACTGAAGCTTTCTTT. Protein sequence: CASRAGQPTEAFF.

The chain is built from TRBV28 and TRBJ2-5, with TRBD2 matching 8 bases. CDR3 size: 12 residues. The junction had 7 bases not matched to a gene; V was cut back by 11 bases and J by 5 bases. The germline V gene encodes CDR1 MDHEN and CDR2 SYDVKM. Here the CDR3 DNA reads TGTGCCCTGCAGGGCGGGAGGGAGACCCAGTACTTC. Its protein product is CALQGGRETQYF.

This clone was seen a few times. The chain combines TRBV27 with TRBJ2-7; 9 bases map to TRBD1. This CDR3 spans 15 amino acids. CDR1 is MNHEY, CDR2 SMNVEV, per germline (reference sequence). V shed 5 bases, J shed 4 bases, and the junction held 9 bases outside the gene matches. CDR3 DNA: TGTGCCAGCAGTCCGACAGGGGGTTTCGTGTACGAGCAGTACTTC. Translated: CASSPTGGFVYEQYF.

In DNA form, the CDR3 reads TGTGCCAGCAGCCAAGGCAGGGGGCAAGCTTTCTTT. Translating gives CASSQGRGQAFF. The J gene is TRBJ1-1, the V gene TRBV3-1 (or the pseudogene TRBV3-2), with TRBD1 matching 8 bases. V lost 1 base to trimming and J lost 9 bases; unmatched junction nucleotides: 1. The germline CDR1 and CDR2 sequences are LGHDT and YNNKEL (reference sequence). The CDR3 consists of 12 residues.

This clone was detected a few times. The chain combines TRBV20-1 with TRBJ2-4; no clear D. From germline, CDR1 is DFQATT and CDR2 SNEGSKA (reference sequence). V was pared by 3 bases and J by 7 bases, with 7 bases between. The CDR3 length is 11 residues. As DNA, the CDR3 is TGCAGTGCTAGTCTTGTTAACATTCAGTACTTC. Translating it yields CSASLVNIQYF.

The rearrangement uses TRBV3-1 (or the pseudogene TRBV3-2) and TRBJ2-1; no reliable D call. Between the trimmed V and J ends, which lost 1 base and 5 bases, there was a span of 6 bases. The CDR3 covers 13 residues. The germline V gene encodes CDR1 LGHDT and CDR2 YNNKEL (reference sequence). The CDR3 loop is CASSQGFDNEQFF. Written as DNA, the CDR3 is TGTGCCAGCAGCCAAGGTTTCGACAATGAGCAGTTCTTC.

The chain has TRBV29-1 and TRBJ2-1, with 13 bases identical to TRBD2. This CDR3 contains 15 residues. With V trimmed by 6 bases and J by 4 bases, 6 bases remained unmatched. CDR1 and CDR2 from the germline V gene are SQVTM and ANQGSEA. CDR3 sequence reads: CSVTGTSGAYNEQFF. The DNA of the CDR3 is TGCAGCGTAACCGGGACTAGCGGGGCGTACAATGAGCAGTTCTTC.

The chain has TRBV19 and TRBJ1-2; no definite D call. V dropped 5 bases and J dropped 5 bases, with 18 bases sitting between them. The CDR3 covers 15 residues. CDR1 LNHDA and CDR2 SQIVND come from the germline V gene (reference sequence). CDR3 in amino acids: CASSPRAVGGYGYTF. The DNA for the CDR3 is TGTGCCAGTAGTCCTCGCGCGGTGGGAGGGTATGGCTACACCTTC.

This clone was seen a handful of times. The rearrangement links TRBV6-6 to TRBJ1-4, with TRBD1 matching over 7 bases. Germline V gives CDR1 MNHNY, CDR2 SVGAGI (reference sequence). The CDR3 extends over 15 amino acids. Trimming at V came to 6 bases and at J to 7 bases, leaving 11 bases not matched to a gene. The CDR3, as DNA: TGTGCCAGCAGGAACCCAGGGGGAGAGGCTGAAAAACTGTTTTTT. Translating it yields CASRNPGGEAEKLFF.

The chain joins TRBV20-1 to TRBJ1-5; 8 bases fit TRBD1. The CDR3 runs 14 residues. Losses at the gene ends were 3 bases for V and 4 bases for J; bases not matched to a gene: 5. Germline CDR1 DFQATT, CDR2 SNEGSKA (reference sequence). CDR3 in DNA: TGCAGTGCTAGTACCAGGGGGCTAAATCAGCCCCAGCATTTT. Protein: CSASTRGLNQPQHF.

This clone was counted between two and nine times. This chain's CDR3 is CASRARVGEQYF. CDR3 sequence (DNA): TGTGCCAGCAGGGCACGGGTGGGCGAGCAGTACTTC. The chain joins TRBV28 to TRBJ2-7; D unresolved. Trimming left V 6 bases short and J 6 bases short, with 12 bases between. Germline CDR1 is MDHEN and CDR2 is SYDVKM. This CDR3 spans 12 amino acids.

CDR3 region: CASSFGQGLNTEAFF. The DNA of the CDR3 is TGTGCCAGCAGTTTTGGGCAGGGCCTGAACACTGAAGCTTTCTTT. The chain employs TRBV27 and TRBJ1-1; possible D gene TRBD1, 5 bases. V shed 3 bases and J shed 0 bases, with 11 bases lying between them. Germline CDR1 is MNHEY and CDR2 is SMNVEV (reference sequence). This CDR3 spans 15 amino acids.

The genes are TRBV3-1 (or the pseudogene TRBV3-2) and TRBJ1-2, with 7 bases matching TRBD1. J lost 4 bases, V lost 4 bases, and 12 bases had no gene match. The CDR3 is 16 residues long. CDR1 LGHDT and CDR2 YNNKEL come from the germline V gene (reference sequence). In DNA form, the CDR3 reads TGTGCCAGCAGCCCCCTCCACAGGGGCTTTAGCTATGGCTACACCTTC. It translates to CASSPLHRGFSYGYTF.

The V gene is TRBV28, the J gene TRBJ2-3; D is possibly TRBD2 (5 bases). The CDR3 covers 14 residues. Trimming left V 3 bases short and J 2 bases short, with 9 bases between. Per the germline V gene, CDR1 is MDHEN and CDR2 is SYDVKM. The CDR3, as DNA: TGTGCCAGCAGTTTCAGGCGGGTCACAGATACGCAGTATTTT. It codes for CASSFRRVTDTQYF.

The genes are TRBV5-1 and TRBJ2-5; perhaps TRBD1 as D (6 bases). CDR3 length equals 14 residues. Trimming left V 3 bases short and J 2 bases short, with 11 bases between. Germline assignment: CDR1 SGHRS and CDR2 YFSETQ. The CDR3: CASSYTGFQETQYF. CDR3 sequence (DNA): TGCGCCAGCAGCTACACAGGGTTTCAAGAGACCCAGTACTTC.

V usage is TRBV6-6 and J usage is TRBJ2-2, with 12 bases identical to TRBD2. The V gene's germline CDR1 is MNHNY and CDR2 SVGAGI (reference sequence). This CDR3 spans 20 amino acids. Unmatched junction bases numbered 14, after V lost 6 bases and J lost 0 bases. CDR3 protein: CASSLNPTSGSGANTGELFF. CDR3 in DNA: TGTGCCAGCAGCCTTAATCCGACTAGCGGGAGTGGGGCGAACACCGGGGAGCTGTTTTTT.

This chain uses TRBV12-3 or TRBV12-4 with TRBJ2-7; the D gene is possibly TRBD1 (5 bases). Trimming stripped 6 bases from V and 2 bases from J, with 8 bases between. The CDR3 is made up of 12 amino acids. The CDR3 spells CASRGRAYEQYF. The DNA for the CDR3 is TGTGCCAGCAGAGGCAGGGCCTACGAGCAGTACTTC.

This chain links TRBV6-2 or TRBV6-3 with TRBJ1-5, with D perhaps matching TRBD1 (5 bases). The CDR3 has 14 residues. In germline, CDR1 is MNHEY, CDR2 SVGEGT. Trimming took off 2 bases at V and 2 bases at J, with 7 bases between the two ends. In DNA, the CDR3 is TGTGCCAGCAGTTACAGGGGCGGCAATCAGCCCCAGCATTTT. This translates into CASSYRGGNQPQHF.

CDR3 in amino acids: CASSPQGASNQPQHF. CDR3 coding DNA: TGTGCCAGCAGTCCACAGGGGGCGAGTAATCAGCCCCAGCATTTT. The J gene is TRBJ1-5, the V gene TRBV2; 9 bases match TRBD1. Germline V gene lookup returns CDR1 SNHLY and CDR2 FYNNEI. J lost 4 bases, V lost 5 bases, and 6 bases had no gene match. CDR3 size: 15 residues.